This T cell receptor beta chain was sequenced in a study of Ad26.COV2.S vaccination and SARS-CoV-2 variants. Produced via immunoSEQ multiplex PCR; TCRdb's table is partial and in-frame only. The data show 300,000 to 350,000 clones, 70% to 90% seen once. Treatment defined: approximately 18 received Ad26.COV2.S at low or high dose, single or two shots; about 5 received placebo; per-sample allocation not given. On day 63 after the first injection, vaccine and placebo recipients gave samples. Concerning this clone itself: The target antigen is unknown.

Germline lookup yields CDR1 SGHNT and CDR2 YYREEE (reference sequence). The CDR3 loop spans 15 amino acids. V was clipped by 0 bases and J by 3 bases; unmatched bases: 2. Overall study findings and caveats: From the TCR breadth and depth analyses, total T cell responses may have been underestimated.

The specimen comprised peripheral blood, sampled in a trial of Ad26.COV2.S vaccine versus placebo. The origin of this receptor is a person between 18 and 59 years old who received the Ad26.COV2.S COVID-19 vaccine or a placebo. J is TRBJ2-5 and V is TRBV5-4; 10 nucleotides agree with TRBD2. The CDR3 region is CASSLGLAGEETQYF. The DNA of the CDR3 is TGTGCCAGCAGCTTGGGCCTAGCGGGGGAAGAGACCCAGTACTTC.